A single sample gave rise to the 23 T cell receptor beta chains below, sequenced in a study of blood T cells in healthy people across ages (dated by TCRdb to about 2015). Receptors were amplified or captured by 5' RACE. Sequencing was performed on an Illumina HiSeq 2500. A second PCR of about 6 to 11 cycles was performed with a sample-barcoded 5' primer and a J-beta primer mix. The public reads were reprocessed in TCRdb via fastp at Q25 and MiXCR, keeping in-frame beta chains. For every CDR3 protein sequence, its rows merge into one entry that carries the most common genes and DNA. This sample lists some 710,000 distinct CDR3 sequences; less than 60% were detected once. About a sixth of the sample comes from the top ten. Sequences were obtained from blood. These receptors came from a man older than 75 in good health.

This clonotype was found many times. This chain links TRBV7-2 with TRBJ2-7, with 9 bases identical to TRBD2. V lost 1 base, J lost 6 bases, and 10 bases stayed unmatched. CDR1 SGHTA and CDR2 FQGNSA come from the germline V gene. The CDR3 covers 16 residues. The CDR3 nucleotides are TGTGCCAGCAGCTTAGATATTCCTAGCGGGGCCCCCGAGCAGTACTTC. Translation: CASSLDIPSGAPEQYF.

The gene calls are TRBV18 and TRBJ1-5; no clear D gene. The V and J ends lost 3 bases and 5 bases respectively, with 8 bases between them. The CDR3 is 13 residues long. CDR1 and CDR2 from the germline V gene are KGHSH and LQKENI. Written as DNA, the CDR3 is TGTGCCAGCTCACCTAGTTATCATCAGCCCCAGCATTTT. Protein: CASSPSYHQPQHF.

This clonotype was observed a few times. The CDR3 DNA follows: TGTGCCAGCTCACCACCGGGACAGTTATCCCACGAGCAGTACTTC. Translated, it gives CASSPPGQLSHEQYF. This chain uses TRBV18 with TRBJ2-4; TRBD1 agrees at 7 bases. The DNA matches TRBJ2-7 better at its end, which makes the J call doubtful. CDR3 length: 15 residues. Germline loops: CDR1 KGHSH, CDR2 LQKENI.

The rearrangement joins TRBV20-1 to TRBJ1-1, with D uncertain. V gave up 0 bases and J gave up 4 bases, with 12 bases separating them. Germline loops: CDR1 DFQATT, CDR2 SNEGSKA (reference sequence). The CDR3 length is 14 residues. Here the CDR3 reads CSARDGRGGTEAFF. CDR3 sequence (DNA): TGCAGTGCTAGAGATGGCAGAGGAGGCACTGAAGCTTTCTTT.

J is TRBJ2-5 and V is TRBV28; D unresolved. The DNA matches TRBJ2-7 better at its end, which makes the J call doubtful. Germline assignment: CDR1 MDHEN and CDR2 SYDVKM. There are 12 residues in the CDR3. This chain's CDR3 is CASCISDSEQYF. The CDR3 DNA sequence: TGTGCCAGCTGTATCAGTGACTCCGAGCAGTACTTC.

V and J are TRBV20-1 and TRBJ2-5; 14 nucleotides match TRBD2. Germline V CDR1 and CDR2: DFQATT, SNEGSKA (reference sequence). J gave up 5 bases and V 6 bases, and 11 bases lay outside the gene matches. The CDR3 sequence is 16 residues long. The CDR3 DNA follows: TGCAGTGCCACGGAGGGACTAGCGGGAGAGTATGAGACCCAGTACTTC. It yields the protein CSATEGLAGEYETQYF.

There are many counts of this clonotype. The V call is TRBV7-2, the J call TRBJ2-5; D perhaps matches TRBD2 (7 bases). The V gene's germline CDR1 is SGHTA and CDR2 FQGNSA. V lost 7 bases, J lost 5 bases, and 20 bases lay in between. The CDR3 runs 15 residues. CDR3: CASTLSGGRWETQYF. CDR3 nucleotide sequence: TGTGCCAGCACCCTCTCCGGGGGGCGCTGGGAGACCCAGTACTTC.

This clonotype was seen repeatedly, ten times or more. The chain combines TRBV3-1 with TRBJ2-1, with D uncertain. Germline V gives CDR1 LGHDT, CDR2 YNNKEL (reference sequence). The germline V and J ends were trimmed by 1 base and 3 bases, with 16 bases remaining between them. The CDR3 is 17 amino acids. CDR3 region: CASSQVVRVWGYNEQFF. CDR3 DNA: TGTGCCAGCAGCCAAGTGGTTCGAGTATGGGGCTACAATGAGCAGTTCTTC.

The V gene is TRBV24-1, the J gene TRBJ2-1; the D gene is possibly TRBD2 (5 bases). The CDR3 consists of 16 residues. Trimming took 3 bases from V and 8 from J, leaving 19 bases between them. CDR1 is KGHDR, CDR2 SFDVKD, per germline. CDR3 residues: CATSDPRGGSRDEQFF. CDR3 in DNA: TGTGCCACCAGTGATCCCCGGGGTGGTAGCAGAGATGAGCAGTTCTTC.

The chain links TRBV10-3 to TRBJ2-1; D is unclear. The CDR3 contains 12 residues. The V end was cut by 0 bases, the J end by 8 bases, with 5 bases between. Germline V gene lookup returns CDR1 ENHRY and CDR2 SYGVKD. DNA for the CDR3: TGTGCCATCAGTGAGTCCGGGTATGAGCAGTTCTTC. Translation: CAISESGYEQFF.

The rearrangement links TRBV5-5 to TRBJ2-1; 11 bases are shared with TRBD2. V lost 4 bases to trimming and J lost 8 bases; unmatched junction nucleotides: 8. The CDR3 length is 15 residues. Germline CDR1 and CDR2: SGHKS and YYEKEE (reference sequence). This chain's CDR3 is CASSDTSGSFYEQFF. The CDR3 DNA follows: TGTGCCAGCAGCGACACTAGCGGGAGTTTCTATGAGCAGTTCTTC.

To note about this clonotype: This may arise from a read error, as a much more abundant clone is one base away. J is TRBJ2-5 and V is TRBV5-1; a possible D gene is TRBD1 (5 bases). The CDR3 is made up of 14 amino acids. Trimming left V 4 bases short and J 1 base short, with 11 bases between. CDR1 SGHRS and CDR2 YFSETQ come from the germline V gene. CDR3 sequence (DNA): TGCGCCAGCAGCGTGGGGCGACGCCAAGAGACCCAGTACTTC. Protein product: CASSVGRRQETQYF.

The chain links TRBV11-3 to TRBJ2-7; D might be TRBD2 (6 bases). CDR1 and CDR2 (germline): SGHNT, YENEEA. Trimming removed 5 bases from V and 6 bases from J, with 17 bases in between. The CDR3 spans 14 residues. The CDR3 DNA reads TGTGCCAGCAGCCGCCAGATTACTAGCCTCGAGCAGTACTTC. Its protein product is CASSRQITSLEQYF.

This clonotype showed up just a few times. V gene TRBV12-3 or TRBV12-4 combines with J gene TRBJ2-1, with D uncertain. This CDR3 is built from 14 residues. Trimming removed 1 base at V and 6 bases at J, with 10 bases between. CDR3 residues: CASSLEQPFNEQFF. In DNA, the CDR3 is TGTGCCAGCAGTTTAGAGCAGCCCTTCAATGAGCAGTTCTTC.

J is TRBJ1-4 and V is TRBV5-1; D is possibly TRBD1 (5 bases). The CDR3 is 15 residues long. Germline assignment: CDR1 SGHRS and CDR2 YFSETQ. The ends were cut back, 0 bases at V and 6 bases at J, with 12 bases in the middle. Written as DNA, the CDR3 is TGCGCCAGCAGCTTGGGAGGGGTAGAGGATGAAAAACTGTTTTTT. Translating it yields CASSLGGVEDEKLFF. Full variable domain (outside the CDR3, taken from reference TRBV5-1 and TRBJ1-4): KAGVTQTPRYLIKTRGQQVTLSCSPISGHRSVSWYQQTPGQGLQFLFEYFSETQRNKGNFPGRFSGRQFSNSRSEMNVSTLELGDSALYLCASSLGGVEDEKLFFGSGTQLSVL.

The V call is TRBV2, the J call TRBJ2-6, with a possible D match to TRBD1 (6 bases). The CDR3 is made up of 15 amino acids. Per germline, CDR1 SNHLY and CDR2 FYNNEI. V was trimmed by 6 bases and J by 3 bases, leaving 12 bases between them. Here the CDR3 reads CASRATGSGANVLTF. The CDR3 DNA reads TGTGCCAGCAGGGCCACAGGGAGTGGGGCCAACGTCCTGACTTTC.

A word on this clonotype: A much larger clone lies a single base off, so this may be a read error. CDR3 region: CASRLAGYNEQYF. DNA of the CDR3: TGTGCCAGCAGACTAGCGGGCTACAATGAGCAGTACTTC. V is TRBV12-3 or TRBV12-4 and J is TRBJ2-7; 9 bases align to TRBD2. The CDR3 loop spans 13 amino acids. The V and J ends lost 6 bases and 7 bases, in that order; junction bases with no gene match: 7.

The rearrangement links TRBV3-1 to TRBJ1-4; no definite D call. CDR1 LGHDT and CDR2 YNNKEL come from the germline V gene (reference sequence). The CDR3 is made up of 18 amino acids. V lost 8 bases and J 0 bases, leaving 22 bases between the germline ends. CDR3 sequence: CASSHRRPDGTTNEKLFF. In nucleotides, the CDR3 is TGTGCCAGCTCTCATAGGAGGCCGGACGGGACAACTAATGAAAAACTGTTTTTT.

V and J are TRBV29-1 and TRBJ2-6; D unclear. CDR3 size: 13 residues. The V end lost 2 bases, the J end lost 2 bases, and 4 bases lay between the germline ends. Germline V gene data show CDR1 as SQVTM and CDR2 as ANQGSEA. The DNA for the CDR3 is TGCAGCGTTGAACAAGCTGGGGCCAACGTCCTGACTTTC. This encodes CSVEQAGANVLTF.

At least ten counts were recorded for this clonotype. This chain's CDR3 is CASSLGRPGSNEQFF. CDR3 sequence (DNA): TGTGCCAGCAGCCTAGGACGCCCCGGTTCCAATGAGCAGTTCTTC. The chain links TRBV6-6 to TRBJ2-1; D remains unclear. Trimming took off 6 bases at V and 6 bases at J, with 18 bases between the two ends. Germline CDR1 and CDR2: MNHNY and SVGAGI (reference sequence). The CDR3 has 15 amino acids.

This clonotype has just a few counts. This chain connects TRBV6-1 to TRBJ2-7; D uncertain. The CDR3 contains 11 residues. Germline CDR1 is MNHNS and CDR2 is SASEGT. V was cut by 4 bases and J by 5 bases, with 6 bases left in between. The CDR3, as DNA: TGTGCCAGCAGTGCCTTACACGAGCAGTACTTC. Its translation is CASSALHEQYF.

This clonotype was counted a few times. The CDR3 bases are TGTGCCAGCAGCCAAGATCCCGGACAGGGGGTTTCTGAGCAGTACTTC. This encodes CASSQDPGQGVSEQYF. The rearrangement links TRBV14 to TRBJ2-7, with 10 bases matching TRBD1. Germline loops: CDR1 SGHDN, CDR2 FVKESK. The CDR3 has 16 residues. With 0 bases clipped from V and 7 bases from J, the junction kept 9 bases outside the gene matches. The full variable domain, with the rest looked up from reference TRBV14 and TRBJ2-7, is EAGVTQFPSHSVIEKGQTVTLRCDPISGHDNLYWYRRVMGKEIKFLLHFVKESKQDESGMPNNRFLAERTGGTYSTLKVQPAELEDSGVYFCASSQDPGQGVSEQYFGPGTRLTVT.

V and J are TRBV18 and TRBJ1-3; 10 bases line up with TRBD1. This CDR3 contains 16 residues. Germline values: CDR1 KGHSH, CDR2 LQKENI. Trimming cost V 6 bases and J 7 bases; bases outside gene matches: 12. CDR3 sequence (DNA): TGTGCCAGCTCGCCCACCGGGACAGGGGATGGGAACACCATATATTTT. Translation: CASSPTGTGDGNTIYF.